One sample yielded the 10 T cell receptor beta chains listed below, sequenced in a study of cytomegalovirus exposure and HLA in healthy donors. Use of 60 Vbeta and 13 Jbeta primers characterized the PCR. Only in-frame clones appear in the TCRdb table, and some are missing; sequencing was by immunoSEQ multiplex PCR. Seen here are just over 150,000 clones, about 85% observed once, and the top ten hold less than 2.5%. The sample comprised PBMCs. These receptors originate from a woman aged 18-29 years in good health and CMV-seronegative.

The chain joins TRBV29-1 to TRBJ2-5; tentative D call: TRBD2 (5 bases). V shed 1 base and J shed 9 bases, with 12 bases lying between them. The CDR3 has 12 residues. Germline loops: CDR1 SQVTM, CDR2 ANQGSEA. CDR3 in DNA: TGCAGCGTTGAAGTGGGTGAGAGGGCCCAGTACTTC. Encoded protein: CSVEVGERAQYF. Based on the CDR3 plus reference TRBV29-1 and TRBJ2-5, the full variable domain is SAVISQKPSRDICQRGTSLTIQCQVDSQVTMMFWYRQQPGQSLTLIATANQGSEATYESGFVIDKFPISRPNLTFSTLTVSNMSPEDSSIYLCSVEVGERAQYFGPGTRLLVL.

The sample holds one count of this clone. The CDR3 loop reads CASRYGQNNEKLFF. The CDR3 DNA sequence: TGTGCCAGCAGATATGGACAGAATAATGAAAAACTGTTTTTT. The chain combines TRBV5-6 with TRBJ1-4; the D gene is possibly TRBD1 (6 bases). The CDR3 is made up of 14 amino acids. The germline gives CDR1 SGHDT, CDR2 YYEEEE. With 5 bases removed from V and 4 bases from J, the gap between germline ends came to 12 bases.

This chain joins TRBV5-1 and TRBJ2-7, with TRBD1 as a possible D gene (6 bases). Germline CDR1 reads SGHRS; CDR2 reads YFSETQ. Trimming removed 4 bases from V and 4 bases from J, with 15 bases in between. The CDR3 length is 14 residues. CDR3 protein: CASSETGYLYEQYF. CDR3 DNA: TGCGCCAGCAGCGAGACAGGATATCTTTACGAGCAGTACTTC.

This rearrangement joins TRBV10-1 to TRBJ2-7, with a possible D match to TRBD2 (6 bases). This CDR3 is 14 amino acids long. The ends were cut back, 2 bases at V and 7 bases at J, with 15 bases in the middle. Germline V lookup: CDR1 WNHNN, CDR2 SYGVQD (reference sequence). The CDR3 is CASSEGGIGIEQYF. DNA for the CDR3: TGCGCCAGCAGTGAGGGAGGGATCGGAATTGAGCAGTACTTC.

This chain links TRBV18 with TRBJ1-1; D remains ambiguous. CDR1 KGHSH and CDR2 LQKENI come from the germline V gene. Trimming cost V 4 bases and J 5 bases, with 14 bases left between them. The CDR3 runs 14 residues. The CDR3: CASSQYERGTEAFF. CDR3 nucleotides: TGTGCCAGCTCACAATATGAAAGAGGTACTGAAGCTTTCTTT.

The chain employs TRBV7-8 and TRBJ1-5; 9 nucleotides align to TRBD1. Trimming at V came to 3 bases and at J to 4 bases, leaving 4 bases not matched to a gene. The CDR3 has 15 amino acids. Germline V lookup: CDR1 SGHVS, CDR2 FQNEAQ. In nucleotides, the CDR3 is TGTGCCAGCAGCTTTGACGGACAGGGGAATCAGCCCCAGCATTTT. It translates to CASSFDGQGNQPQHF.

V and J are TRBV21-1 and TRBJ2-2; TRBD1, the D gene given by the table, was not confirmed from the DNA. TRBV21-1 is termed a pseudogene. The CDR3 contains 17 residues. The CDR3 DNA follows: TGTGCCAGCACCACTCTAAGACAGGGGGCCAACACCGGGGAGCTGTTTTTT. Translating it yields CASTTLRQGANTGELFF.

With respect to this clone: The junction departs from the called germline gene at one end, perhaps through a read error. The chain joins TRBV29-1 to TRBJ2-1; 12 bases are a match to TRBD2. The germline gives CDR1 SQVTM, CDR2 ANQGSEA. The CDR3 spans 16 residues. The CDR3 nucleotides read TGCGGCGTTGAAGGCCTTACTAGCGGGAGGAACAATGAGCAGTTCTTC. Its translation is CGVEGLTSGRNNEQFF.

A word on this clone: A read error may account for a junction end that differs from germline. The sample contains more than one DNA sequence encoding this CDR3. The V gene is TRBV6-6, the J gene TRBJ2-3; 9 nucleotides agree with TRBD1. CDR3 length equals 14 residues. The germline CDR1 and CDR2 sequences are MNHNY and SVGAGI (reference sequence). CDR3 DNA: TGCGCCAGCAGCCGGGACAGGGAGACAGATACGCAGTATTTT. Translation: CASSRDRETDTQYF.

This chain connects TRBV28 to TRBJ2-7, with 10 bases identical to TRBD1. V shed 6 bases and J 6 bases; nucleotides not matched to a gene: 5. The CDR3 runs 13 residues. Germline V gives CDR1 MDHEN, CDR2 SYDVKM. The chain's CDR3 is CASRRDRGREQYF. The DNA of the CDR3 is TGTGCCAGCAGGCGGGACAGGGGTCGCGAGCAGTACTTC. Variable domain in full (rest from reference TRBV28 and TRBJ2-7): DVKVTQSSRYLVKRTGEKVFLECVQDMDHENMFWYRQDPGLGLRLIYFSYDVKMKEKGDIPEGYSVSREKKERFSLILESASTNQTSMYLCASRRDRGREQYFGPGTRLTVT.